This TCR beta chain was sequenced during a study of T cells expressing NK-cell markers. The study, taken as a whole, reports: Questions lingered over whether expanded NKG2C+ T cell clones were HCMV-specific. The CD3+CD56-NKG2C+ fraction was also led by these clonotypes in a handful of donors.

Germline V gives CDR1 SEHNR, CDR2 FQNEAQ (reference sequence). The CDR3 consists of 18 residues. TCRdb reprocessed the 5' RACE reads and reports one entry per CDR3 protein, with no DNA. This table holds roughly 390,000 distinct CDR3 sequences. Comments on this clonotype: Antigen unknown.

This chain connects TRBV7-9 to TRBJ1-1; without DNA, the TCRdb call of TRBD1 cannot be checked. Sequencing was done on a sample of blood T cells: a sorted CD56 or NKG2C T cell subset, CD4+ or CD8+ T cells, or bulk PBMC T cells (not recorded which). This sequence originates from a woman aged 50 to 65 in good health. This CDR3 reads CASTGSRTGITMNTEAFF.